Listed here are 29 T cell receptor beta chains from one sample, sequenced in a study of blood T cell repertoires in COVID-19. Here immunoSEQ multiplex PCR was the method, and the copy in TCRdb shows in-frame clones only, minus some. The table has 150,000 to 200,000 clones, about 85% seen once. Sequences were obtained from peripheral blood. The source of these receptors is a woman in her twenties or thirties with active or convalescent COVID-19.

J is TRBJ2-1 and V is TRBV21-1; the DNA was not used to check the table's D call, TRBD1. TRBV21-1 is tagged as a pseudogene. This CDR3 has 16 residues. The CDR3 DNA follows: TGTGCCAGCAGCAAAATCGGGACAGAGCCCTACAATGAGCAGTTCTTC. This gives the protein CASSKIGTEPYNEQFF.

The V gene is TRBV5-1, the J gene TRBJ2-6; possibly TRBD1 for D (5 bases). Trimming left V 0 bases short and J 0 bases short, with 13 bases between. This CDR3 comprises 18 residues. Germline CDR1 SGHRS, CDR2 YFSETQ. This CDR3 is CASSLGGHPSSGANVLTF. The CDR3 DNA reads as TGCGCCAGCAGCTTGGGTGGACACCCAAGCTCTGGGGCCAACGTCCTGACTTTC.

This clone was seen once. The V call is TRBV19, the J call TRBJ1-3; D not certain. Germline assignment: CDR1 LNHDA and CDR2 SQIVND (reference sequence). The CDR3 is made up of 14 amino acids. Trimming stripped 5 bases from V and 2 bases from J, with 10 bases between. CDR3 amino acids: CASSSGVPGNTIYF. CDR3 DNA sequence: TGTGCCAGTAGTTCCGGGGTTCCTGGAAACACCATATATTTT.

This CDR3 reads CASSQAPGLAGPEQYF. DNA of the CDR3: TGCGCCAGCAGCCAAGCCCCGGGACTAGCGGGACCCGAGCAGTACTTC. V and J are TRBV4-1 and TRBJ2-7; 13 nucleotides line up with TRBD2. CDR1 is MGHRA and CDR2 is YSYEKL in the germline V gene. This CDR3 contains 16 residues. Trimming at V came to 1 base and at J to 6 bases, leaving 6 bases not matched to a gene.

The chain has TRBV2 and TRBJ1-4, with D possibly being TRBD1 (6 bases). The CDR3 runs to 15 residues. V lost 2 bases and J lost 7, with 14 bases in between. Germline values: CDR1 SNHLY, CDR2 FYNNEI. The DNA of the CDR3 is TGTGCCAGCAGTGAACAACAGGGTCGGGGTGAAAAACTGTTTTTT. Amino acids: CASSEQQGRGEKLFF.

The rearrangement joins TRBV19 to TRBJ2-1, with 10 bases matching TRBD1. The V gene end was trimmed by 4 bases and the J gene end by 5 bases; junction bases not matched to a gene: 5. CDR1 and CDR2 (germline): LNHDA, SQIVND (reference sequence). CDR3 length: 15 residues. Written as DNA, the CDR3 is TGTGCCAGTAGTAAGGGACAGGGGTTCGACAATGAGCAGTTCTTC. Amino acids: CASSKGQGFDNEQFF.

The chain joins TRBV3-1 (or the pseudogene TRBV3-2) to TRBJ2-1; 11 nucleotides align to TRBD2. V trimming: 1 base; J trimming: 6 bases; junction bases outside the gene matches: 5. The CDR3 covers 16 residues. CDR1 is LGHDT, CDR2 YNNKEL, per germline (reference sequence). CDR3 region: CASSQGGTSGFNEQFF. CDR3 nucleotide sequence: TGTGCCAGCAGCCAAGGAGGGACTAGCGGTTTCAATGAGCAGTTCTTC.

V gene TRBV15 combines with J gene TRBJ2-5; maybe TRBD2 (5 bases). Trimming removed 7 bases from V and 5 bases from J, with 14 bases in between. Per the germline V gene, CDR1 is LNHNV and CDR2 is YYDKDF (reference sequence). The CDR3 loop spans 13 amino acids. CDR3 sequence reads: CATNAAGVETQYF. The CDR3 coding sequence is TGTGCCACCAACGCCGCCGGGGTGGAGACCCAGTACTTC.

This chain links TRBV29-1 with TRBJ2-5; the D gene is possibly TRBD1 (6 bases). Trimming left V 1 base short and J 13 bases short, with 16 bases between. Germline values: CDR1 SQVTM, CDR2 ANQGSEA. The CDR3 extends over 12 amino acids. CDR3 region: CSVEVGGNPWYF. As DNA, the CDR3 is TGCAGCGTTGAAGTAGGGGGAAACCCTTGGTACTTC. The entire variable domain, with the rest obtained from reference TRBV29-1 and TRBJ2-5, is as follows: SAVISQKPSRDICQRGTSLTIQCQVDSQVTMMFWYRQQPGQSLTLIATANQGSEATYESGFVIDKFPISRPNLTFSTLTVSNMSPEDSSIYLCSVEVGGNPWYFGPGTRLLVL.

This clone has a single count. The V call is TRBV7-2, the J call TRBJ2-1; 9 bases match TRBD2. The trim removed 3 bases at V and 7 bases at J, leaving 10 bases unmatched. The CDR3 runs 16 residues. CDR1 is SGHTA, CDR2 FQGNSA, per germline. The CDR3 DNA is TGTGCCAGCAGCTTCGTGCCTAGCGGGAATAGGAATGAGCAGTTCTTC. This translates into CASSFVPSGNRNEQFF. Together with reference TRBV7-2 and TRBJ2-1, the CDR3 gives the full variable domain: GAGVSQSPSNKVTEKGKDVELRCDPISGHTALYWYRQSLGQGLEFLIYFQGNSAPDKSGLPSDRFSAERTGGSVSTLTIQRTQQEDSAVYLCASSFVPSGNRNEQFFGPGTRLTVL.

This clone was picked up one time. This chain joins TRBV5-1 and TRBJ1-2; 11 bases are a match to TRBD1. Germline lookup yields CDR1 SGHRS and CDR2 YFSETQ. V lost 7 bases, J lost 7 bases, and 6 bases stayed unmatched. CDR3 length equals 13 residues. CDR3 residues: CASSDRGQGGYTF. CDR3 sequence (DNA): TGCGCCAGCTCGGACAGGGGGCAGGGTGGCTACACCTTC.

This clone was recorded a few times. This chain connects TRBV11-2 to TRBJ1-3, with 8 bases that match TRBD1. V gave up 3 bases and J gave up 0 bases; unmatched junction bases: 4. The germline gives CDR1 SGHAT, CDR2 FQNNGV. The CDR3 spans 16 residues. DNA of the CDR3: TGTGCCAGCAGCTTTACAGGGGGTTCCTCTGGAAACACCATATATTTT. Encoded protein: CASSFTGGSSGNTIYF.

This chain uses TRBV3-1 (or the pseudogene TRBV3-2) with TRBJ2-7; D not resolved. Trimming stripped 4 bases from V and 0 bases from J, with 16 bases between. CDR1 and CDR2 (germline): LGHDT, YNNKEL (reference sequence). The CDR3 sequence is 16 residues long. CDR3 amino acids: CASSLRSRSSSYEQYF. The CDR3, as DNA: TGTGCCAGCAGCCTACGGAGTAGGAGTTCCTCCTACGAGCAGTACTTC.

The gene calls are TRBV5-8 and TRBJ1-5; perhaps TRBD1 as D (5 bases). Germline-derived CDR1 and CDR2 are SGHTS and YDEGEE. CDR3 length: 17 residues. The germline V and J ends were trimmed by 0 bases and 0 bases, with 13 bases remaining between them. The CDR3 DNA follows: TGTGCCAGCAGCTTGGTCGGGGGAGGATATAGCAATCAGCCCCAGCATTTT. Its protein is CASSLVGGGYSNQPQHF.

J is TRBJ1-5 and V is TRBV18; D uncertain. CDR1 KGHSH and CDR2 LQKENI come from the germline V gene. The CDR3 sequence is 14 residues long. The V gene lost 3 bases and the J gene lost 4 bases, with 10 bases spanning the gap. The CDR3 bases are TGTGCCAGCTCACCGATACGGAGTAATCAGCCCCAGCATTTT. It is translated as CASSPIRSNQPQHF.

In DNA, the CDR3 is TGTGCCAGCAGGACCTGGGGCGGGGGGAGGACTGAAGCTTTCTTT. Translated, it gives CASRTWGGGRTEAFF. This chain joins TRBV6-5 and TRBJ1-1, with D maybe TRBD1 (5 bases). Germline CDR1 reads MNHEY; CDR2 reads SVGAGI. The ends were cut back, 6 bases at V and 5 bases at J, with 19 bases in the middle. This CDR3 comprises 15 residues.

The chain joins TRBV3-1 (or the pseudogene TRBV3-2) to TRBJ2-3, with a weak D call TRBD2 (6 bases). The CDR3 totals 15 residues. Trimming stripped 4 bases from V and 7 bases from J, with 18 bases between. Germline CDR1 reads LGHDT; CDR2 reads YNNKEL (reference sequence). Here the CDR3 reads CASSRGGTLSNTQYF. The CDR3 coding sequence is TGTGCCAGCAGCCGAGGCGGGACTCTTTCTAATACGCAGTATTTT.

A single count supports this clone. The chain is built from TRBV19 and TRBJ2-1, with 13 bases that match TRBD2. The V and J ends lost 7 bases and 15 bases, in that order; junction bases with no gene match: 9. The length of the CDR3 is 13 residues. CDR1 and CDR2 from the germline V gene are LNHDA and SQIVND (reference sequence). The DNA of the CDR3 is TGTGCCAGTACCTGGACTAGCGGGAGTTTTCGGTTCTTC. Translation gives CASTWTSGSFRFF.

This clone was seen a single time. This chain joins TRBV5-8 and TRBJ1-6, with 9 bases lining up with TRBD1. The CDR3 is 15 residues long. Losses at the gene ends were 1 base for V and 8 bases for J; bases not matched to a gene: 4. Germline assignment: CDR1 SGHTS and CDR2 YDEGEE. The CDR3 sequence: CASSLTGQGHSPLHF. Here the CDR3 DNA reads TGTGCCAGCAGCTTGACGGGACAGGGTCATTCACCCCTCCACTTT.

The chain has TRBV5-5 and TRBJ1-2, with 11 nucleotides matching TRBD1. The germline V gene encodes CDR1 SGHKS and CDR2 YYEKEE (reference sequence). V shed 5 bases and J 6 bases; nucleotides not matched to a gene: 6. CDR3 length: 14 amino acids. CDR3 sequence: CASRPGTGGDGYTF. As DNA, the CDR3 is TGTGCCAGCAGGCCTGGGACAGGGGGGGATGGCTACACCTTC.

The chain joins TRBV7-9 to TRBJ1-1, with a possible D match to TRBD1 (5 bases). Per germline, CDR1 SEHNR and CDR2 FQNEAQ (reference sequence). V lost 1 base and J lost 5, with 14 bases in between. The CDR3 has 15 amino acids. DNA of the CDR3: TGTGCCAGCAGCTTAGTCGGGGGAAAGGAGACTGAAGCTTTCTTT. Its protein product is CASSLVGGKETEAFF.

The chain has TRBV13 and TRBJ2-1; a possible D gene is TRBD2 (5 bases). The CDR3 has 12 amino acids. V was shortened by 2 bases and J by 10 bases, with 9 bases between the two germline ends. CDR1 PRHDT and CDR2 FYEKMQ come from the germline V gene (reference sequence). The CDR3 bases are TGTGCCAGCAGCTTAAGAGGGCGCGAGCAGTTCTTC. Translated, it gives CASSLRGREQFF.

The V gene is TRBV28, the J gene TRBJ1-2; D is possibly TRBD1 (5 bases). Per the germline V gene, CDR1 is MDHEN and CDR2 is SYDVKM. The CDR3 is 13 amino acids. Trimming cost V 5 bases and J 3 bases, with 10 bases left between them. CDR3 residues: CASSLDSDYGYTF. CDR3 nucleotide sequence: TGTGCCAGCAGTCTCGACAGTGACTATGGCTACACCTTC.

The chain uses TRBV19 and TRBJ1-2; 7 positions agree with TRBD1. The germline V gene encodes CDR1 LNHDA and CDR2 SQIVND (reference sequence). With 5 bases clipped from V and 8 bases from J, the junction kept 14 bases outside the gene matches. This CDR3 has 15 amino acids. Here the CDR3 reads CASSPTTGKMYGYTF. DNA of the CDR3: TGTGCCAGTAGTCCAACGACAGGGAAGATGTACGGCTACACCTTC.

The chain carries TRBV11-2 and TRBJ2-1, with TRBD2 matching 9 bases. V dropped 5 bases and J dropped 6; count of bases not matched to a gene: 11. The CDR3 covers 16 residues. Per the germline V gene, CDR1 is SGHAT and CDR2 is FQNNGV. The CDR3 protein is CASSPPGGRASNEQFF. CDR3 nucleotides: TGTGCCAGCAGCCCGCCGGGCGGGAGGGCCTCCAATGAGCAGTTCTTC.

In DNA, the CDR3 is TGCGCCAGCAGTGACAGGGGTCGGATGACTGAAGCTTTCTTT. Translating gives CASSDRGRMTEAFF. This chain uses TRBV5-1 with TRBJ1-1; TRBD1 matches at 8 bases. Germline CDR1 is SGHRS and CDR2 is YFSETQ. The V gene end was trimmed by 5 bases and the J gene end by 5 bases; junction bases not matched to a gene: 8. The CDR3 contains 14 residues. The complete variable domain, with remaining parts taken from reference TRBV5-1 and TRBJ1-1, reads KAGVTQTPRYLIKTRGQQVTLSCSPISGHRSVSWYQQTPGQGLQFLFEYFSETQRNKGNFPGRFSGRQFSNSRSEMNVSTLELGDSALYLCASSDRGRMTEAFFGQGTRLTVV.

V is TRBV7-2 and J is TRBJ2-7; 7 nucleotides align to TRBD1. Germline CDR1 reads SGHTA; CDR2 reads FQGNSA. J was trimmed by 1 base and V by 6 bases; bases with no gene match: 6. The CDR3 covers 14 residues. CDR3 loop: CASRRDSGSYEQYF. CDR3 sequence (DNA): TGTGCCAGCAGGAGGGACAGTGGATCCTACGAGCAGTACTTC.

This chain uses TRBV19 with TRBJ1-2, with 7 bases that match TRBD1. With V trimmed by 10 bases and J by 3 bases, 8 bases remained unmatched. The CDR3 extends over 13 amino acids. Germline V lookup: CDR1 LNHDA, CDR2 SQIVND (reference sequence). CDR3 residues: CATSTGKYYGYTF. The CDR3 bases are TGTGCCACTTCGACAGGGAAGTACTATGGCTACACCTTC. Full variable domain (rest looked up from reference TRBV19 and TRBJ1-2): DGGITQSPKYLFRKEGQNVTLSCEQNLNHDAMYWYRQDPGQGLRLIYYSQIVNDFQKGDIAEGYSVSREKKESFPLTVTSAQKNPTAFYLCATSTGKYYGYTFGSGTRLTVV.

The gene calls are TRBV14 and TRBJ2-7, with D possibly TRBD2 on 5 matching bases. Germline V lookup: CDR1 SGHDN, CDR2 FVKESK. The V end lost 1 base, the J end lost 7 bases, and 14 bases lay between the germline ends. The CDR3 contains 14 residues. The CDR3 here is CASSQGLPPYEQYF. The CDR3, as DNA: TGTGCCAGCAGCCAAGGACTACCCCCGTATGAGCAGTACTTC.